This T cell receptor beta chain was recovered during a study of T cells expressing NK-cell markers. At the level of the study: Investigators obtained TCR beta repertoires from sorted CD3+CD56+NKG2C+, CD3+CD56+NKG2C- and CD3+CD56-NKG2C+ T cells. One of eight sequenced donors was HCMV-seronegative; the other seven were seropositive.

Findings of the study overall: The CD3+CD56-NKG2C+ fraction was also led by these clonotypes in several donors.

Template switching by 5'RACE with UMIs generated the TCR beta cDNA. With the 5' RACE reads reprocessed, TCRdb shows one record per CDR3 protein and no DNA. The sample spans about 260,000 distinct CDR3 sequences; the ten largest clones claim about 0.39%. As regards this clonotype: Antigen unknown.

Germline V gene lookup returns CDR1 SGDLS and CDR2 YYNGEE. This CDR3 contains 14 residues. The sequencing input was blood T cells: a sorted CD56 or NKG2C T cell subset, CD4+ or CD8+ T cells, or bulk PBMC T cells (not recorded which). This TCR derives from a man aged 18 to 29 in good health. This chain uses TRBV9 with TRBJ2-7; the TCRdb D gene call, TRBD1, has no DNA to confirm it. The CDR3 protein is CASSARTGGYEQYF.